These T cell receptor beta chains were read from a single sample in a study of T-cell reconstitution after alpha-beta-depleted transplantation in children. A single record per CDR3 protein comes from TCRdb applying MiXCR to the PCR reads. The sample has around 360,000 distinct CDR3 sequences, around a tenth seen once. This specimen was PBMCs from the stem cell graft donor, taken from the stem cell graft. These receptors were obtained from a human donor who donated a stem cell graft to a child with acute lymphoblastic leukemia. Each CDR3 is given with its conserved first and last residue. D genes are given only for firm matches. Clone size appears in some rows only: once, few, many, or a class for an expanded clone.

>TRBD2|TRBJ2-5|few|TRBV5-1
CASSAGLAGETQYF
TGCGCCAGCAGCGCGGGACTAGCGGGAGAGACCCAGTACTTC
>TRBD2|TRBJ2-5|many|TRBV6-6
CASRAGAGETQYF
TGTGCCAGCAGAGCGGGGGCGGGAGAGACCCAGTACTTC
>NA|TRBJ1-6|NA|TRBV4-3
CASSQDSFSSPLHF
TGCGCCAGCAGCCAAGACAGCTTCAGTTCACCCCTCCACTTT
>NA|TRBJ2-3|few|TRBV20-1
CSGGTAHPGTDTQYF
TGCAGTGGCGGGACCGCCCACCCAGGCACAGATACGCAGTATTTT
>NA|TRBJ1-2|few|TRBV4-1
CASSQVSGIDYGYTF
TGCGCCAGCAGCCAAGTTTCGGGGATCGACTATGGCTACACCTTC
>NA|TRBJ2-1|many|TRBV4-1
CASSQVWGADNEQFF
TGCGCCAGCAGCCAAGTTTGGGGGGCCGACAATGAGCAGTTCTTC
>NA|TRBJ1-2|NA|TRBV7-9
CASTLTTGRFTF
TGTGCCAGCACCCTAACAACAGGCCGCTTCACCTTC
>NA|TRBJ2-2|few|TRBV5-1
CASSLMQTNTGELFF
TGCGCCAGCAGCTTAATGCAGACGAACACCGGGGAGCTGTTTTTT
>TRBD2|TRBJ2-3|NA|TRBV10-2
CASRGTSGRGDTQYF
TGCGCCAGCAGGGGGACTAGCGGGAGGGGGGATACGCAGTATTTT
>NA|TRBJ2-5|few|TRBV5-1
CASSLETRGETQYF
TGCGCCAGCAGCTTGGAAACCAGAGGCGAGACCCAGTACTTC
>NA|TRBJ2-1|few|TRBV4-1
CASSPSSSSYNEQFF
TGCGCCAGCAGCCCGTCGTCCAGCTCCTACAATGAGCAGTTCTTC
>TRBD1|TRBJ1-2|few|TRBV29-1
CSSVGGGGYTF
TGCAGCTCCGTAGGAGGGGGCGGCTACACCTTC
>TRBD2|TRBJ2-7|many|TRBV5-1
CASSPEGLAAQYF
TGCGCCAGCAGCCCCGAGGGACTAGCGGCTCAGTACTTC
>NA|TRBJ1-2|few|TRBV29-1
CSVENQKDYGYTF
TGCAGCGTGGAAAATCAAAAGGACTATGGCTACACCTTC
>TRBD1|TRBJ1-5|NA|TRBV6-5
CASSYHYNLRDSKNQPQHF
TGTGCCAGCAGTTACCATTATAACCTCCGGGACAGTAAAAATCAGCCCCAGCATTTT
>TRBD2|TRBJ2-3|few|TRBV10-3
CAIRTSGRPSTDTQYF
TGTGCCATCAGGACTAGCGGGAGGCCAAGCACAGATACGCAGTATTTT
>NA|TRBJ2-3|few|TRBV6-5
CASSYIANTDTQYF
TGTGCCAGCAGTTACATAGCGAACACAGATACGCAGTATTTT
>NA|TRBJ1-1|many|TRBV14
CASSQGIDWSEAFF
TGTGCCAGCAGCCAGGGGATTGACTGGTCTGAAGCTTTCTTT
>TRBD1|TRBJ1-6|few|TRBV20-1
CSARTGDSPLHF
TGCAGTGCTCGGACAGGGGATTCACCCCTCCACTTT
>NA|TRBJ1-6|many|TRBV12-3/TRBV12-4
CASRLGRWSSPLHF
TGTGCCAGCAGGTTGGGAAGATGGAGTTCACCCCTCCACTTT
>NA|TRBJ1-4|many|TRBV5-5
CASSLEVGEKLFF
TGTGCCAGCAGCTTGGAGGTGGGGGAAAAACTGTTTTTT
>TRBD2|TRBJ2-3|NA|TRBV20-1
CSARGTSGRAATTDTQYF
TGCAGTGCTAGAGGGACTAGCGGGAGGGCCGCTACCACAGATACGCAGTATTTT
>NA|TRBJ2-1|NA|TRBV6-6
CASSYSVHEQFF
TGTGCCAGCAGTTACTCTGTTCATGAGCAGTTCTTC
>TRBD2|TRBJ2-3|NA|TRBV12-3/TRBV12-4
CASSSGTSEADTQYF
TGTGCCAGCAGTTCCGGGACTAGCGAGGCAGATACGCAGTATTTT
>NA|TRBJ1-5|many|TRBV5-1
CASSSGNRADLHF
TGCGCCAGCAGCTCAGGAAACCGGGCCGACCTGCATTTT
>TRBD2|TRBJ2-2|NA|TRBV5-1
CASSWRAGVGTGELFF
TGCGCCAGCAGCTGGAGAGCGGGAGTGGGCACCGGGGAGCTGTTTTTT
>NA|TRBJ1-2|NA|TRBV5-6
CASSLWEYGYTF
TGTGCCAGCAGCTTGTGGGAGTATGGCTACACCTTC
>TRBD2|TRBJ2-7|many|TRBV11-2
CASSFSPSGRVYEQYF
TGTGCCAGCAGCTTTAGCCCTAGCGGGAGGGTCTACGAGCAGTACTTC
>TRBD1|TRBJ1-1|many|TRBV7-9
CASSSPGTGQVAFF
TGTGCCAGCAGCTCGCCCGGGACAGGGCAAGTAGCTTTCTTT
>NA|TRBJ2-7|few|TRBV12-3/TRBV12-4
CASRLSGATYEQYF
TGTGCCAGCAGGCTTAGCGGAGCGACCTACGAGCAGTACTTC
>NA|TRBJ1-3|few|TRBV7-2
CASSRLTATGNTIYF
TGTGCCAGCAGCAGACTGACAGCTACTGGAAACACCATATATTTT
>NA|TRBJ1-3|few|TRBV24-1
CATSAPGRISGNTIYF
TGTGCCACCAGTGCCCCGGGGCGGATCTCTGGAAACACCATATATTTT
>NA|TRBJ2-3|NA|TRBV5-1
CASSLAGVLPDTQYF
TGCGCCAGCAGCTTGGCGGGGGTACTCCCAGATACGCAGTATTTT
>NA|TRBJ2-1|few|TRBV29-1
CSGVESYNEQFF
TGCAGCGGGGTCGAGTCCTACAATGAGCAGTTCTTC
>NA|TRBJ1-2|NA|TRBV27
CASRKDVLTLYGYTF
TGTGCCAGCAGGAAGGACGTACTAACTCTCTATGGCTACACCTTC
>NA|TRBJ1-2|NA|TRBV4-1
CASSQAGDGAGGYTF
TGCGCCAGCAGCCAAGCTGGGGACGGGGCGGGTGGCTACACCTTC
>NA|TRBJ2-5|NA|TRBV7-2
CASSRFQETQYF
TGTGCCAGCAGCCGGTTCCAAGAGACCCAGTACTTC
>NA|TRBJ1-5|few|TRBV12-3/TRBV12-4
CASGPKNGPNQPQHF
TGTGCCAGCGGTCCCAAAAATGGTCCCAATCAGCCCCAGCATTTT
>NA|TRBJ1-5|many|TRBV7-3
CASSLKGEKLDSNQPQHF
TGTGCCAGCAGCTTAAAAGGGGAAAAGCTTGATAGCAATCAGCCCCAGCATTTT
>NA|TRBJ2-1|NA|TRBV7-9
CASSLEEGLNEQFF
TGTGCCAGCAGCTTAGAAGAGGGGTTAAATGAGCAGTTCTTC
>TRBD1|TRBJ1-5|NA|TRBV6-2/TRBV6-3
CASSTAGGHQPQHF
TGTGCCAGCAGTACGGCAGGGGGACATCAGCCCCAGCATTTT
>TRBD2|TRBJ2-7|NA|TRBV3-1
CASSQVTGGGGDEQYF
TGTGCCAGCAGCCAAGTGACGGGAGGAGGTGGCGACGAGCAGTACTTC
>NA|TRBJ2-4|many|TRBV5-6
CASSRLRQGRGAKNIQYF
TGTGCCAGCAGCAGACTGCGGCAGGGGCGCGGGGCCAAAAACATTCAGTACTTC